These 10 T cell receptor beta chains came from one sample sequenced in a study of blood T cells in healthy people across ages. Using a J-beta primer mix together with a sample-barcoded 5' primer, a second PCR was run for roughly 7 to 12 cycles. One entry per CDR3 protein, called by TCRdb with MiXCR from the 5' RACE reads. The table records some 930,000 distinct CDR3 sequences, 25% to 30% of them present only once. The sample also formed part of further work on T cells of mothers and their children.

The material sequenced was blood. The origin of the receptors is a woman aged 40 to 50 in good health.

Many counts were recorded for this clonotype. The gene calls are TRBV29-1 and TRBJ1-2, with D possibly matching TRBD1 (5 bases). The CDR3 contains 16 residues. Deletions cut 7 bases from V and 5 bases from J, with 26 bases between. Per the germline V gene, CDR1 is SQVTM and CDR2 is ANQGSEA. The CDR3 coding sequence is TGCAGCGCCGAGGACCGGATCCGAGGGACGAGTTATGGCTACACCTTC. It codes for CSAEDRIRGTSYGYTF.

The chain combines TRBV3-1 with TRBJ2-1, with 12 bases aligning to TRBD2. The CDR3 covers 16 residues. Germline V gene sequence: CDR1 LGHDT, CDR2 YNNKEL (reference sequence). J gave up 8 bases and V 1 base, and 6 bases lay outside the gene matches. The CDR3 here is CASSQALAGGLDEQFF. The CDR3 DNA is TGTGCCAGCAGCCAAGCTCTAGCGGGGGGGCTGGATGAGCAGTTCTTC.

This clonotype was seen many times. CDR3 bases: TGTGCCATCAGTGAAGGTGCAGGTAGCAAAAACATTCAGTACTTC. Protein sequence: CAISEGAGSKNIQYF. V usage is TRBV10-3 and J usage is TRBJ2-4; D is unclear. Trimming left V 3 bases short and J 3 bases short, with 12 bases between. Germline CDR1 is ENHRY and CDR2 is SYGVKD. The CDR3 consists of 15 residues.

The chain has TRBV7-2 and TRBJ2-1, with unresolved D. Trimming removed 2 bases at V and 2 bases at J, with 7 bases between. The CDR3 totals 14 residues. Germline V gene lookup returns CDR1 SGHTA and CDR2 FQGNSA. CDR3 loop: CASSLPLAYNEQFF. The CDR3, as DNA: TGTGCCAGCAGCTTACCTCTCGCCTACAATGAGCAGTTCTTC.

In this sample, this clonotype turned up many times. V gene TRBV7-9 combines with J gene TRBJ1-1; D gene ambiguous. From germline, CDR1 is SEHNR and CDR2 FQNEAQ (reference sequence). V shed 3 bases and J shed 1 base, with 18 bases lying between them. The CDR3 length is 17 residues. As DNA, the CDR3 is TGTGCCAGCAGCTTGCATCCCTACGGGCATAAGAACACTGAAGCTTTCTTT. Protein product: CASSLHPYGHKNTEAFF.

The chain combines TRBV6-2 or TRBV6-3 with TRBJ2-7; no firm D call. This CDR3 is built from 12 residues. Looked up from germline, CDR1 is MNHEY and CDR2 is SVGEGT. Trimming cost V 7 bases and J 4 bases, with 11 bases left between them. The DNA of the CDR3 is TGTGCCAGCAATTATGGTCGATACGAGCAGTACTTC. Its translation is CASNYGRYEQYF.

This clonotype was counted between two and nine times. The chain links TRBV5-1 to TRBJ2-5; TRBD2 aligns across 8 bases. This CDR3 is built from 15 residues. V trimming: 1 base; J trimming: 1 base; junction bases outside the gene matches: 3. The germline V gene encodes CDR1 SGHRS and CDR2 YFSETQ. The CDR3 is CASSLNGGAQETQYF. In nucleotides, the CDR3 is TGCGCCAGCAGCTTGAACGGGGGGGCCCAAGAGACCCAGTACTTC.

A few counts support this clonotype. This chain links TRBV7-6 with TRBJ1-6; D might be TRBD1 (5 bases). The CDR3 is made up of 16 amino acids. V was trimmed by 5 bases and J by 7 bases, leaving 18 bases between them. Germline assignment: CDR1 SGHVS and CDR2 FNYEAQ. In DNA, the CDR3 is TGTGCCAGCAGCCCTAGGGCCCCAGGGAACAATTCACCCCTCCACTTT. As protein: CASSPRAPGNNSPLHF.

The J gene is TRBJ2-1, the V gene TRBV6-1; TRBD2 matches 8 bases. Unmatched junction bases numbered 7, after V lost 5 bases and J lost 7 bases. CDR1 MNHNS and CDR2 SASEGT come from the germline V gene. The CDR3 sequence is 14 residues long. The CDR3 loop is CASSPQSGGNEQFF. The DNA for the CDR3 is TGTGCCAGCAGTCCACAAAGCGGGGGAAATGAGCAGTTCTTC.

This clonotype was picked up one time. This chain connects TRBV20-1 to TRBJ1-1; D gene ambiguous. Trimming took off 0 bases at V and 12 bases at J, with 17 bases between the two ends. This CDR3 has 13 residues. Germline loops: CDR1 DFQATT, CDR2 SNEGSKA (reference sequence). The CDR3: CSARDERQRTSFF. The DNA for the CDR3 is TGCAGTGCTAGAGATGAGCGCCAACGGACGTCTTTCTTT.